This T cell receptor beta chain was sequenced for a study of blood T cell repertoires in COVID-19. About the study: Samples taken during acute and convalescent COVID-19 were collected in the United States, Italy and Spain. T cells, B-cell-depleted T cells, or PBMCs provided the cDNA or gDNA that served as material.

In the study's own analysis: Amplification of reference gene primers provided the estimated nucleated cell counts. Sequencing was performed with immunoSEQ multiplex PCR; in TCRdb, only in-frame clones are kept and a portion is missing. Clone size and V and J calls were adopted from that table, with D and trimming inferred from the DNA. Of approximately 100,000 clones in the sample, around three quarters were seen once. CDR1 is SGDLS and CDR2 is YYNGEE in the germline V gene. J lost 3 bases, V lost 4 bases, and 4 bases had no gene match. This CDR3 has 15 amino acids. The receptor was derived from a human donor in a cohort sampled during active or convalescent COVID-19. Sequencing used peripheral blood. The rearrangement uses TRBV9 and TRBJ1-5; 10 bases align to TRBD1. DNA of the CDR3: TGTGCCAGCAGCCGGGACAGGGGTAACAATCAGCCCCAGCATTTT. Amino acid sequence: CASSRDRGNNQPQHF.